This T cell receptor beta chain was documented in a study of cytomegalovirus exposure and HLA in healthy donors. Study-wide findings and caveats: The authors later found HLA-associated TCR beta chains more clonally expanded than equally common others.

Per germline, CDR1 SGHDT and CDR2 YYEEEE. This CDR3 contains 12 residues. The V end lost 7 bases, the J end lost 2 bases, and 7 bases lay between the germline ends. Primers: 60 Vbeta forward and 13 Jbeta reverse. The protocol was immunoSEQ multiplex PCR, while the TCRdb copy is restricted to in-frame clones and leaves out a portion. The sample comprises under 200,000 clones, about four fifths of which are singletons, and 3.4% rests with the top ten. A note on this clone: The antigen remains unidentified.

The sample comprised PBMCs. J is TRBJ1-3 and V is TRBV5-6; D unclear. The receptor was isolated from a man aged 40-49 years in good health and CMV-seropositive. CDR3 bases: TGTGCCAGCGAGGGTGCTGGAAACACCATATATTTT. This codes for CASEGAGNTIYF.